Shown below are 18 T cell receptor beta chains from a single sample sequenced in a study of blood T cell repertoires in COVID-19. Here immunoSEQ multiplex PCR was the method, and the copy in TCRdb shows in-frame clones only, minus some. The top ten hold around 2.1% of the sample, which has around 300,000 clones, 75% to 90% seen once. Sequenced: peripheral blood. These receptors were collected from a woman in her 30s who had recovered from COVID-19.

This clone has just a few counts. The V and J genes are TRBV4-3 and TRBJ1-5; 7 bases map to TRBD1. The CDR3 consists of 14 residues. The V and J ends lost 3 bases and 4 bases, in that order; junction bases with no gene match: 3. Germline values: CDR1 LGHNA, CDR2 YSLEER. CDR3 bases: TGCGCCAGCAGCCACGGACAGGAAAATCAGCCCCAGCATTTT. It encodes CASSHGQENQPQHF.

V and J are TRBV28 and TRBJ1-2; 8 bases map to TRBD1. Germline lookup yields CDR1 MDHEN and CDR2 SYDVKM. CDR3 size: 15 residues. Trimming removed 8 bases from V and 4 bases from J; junction bases left unmatched: 12. The CDR3 DNA is TGTGCCAGCGACGGCGGTTCGGGGACAGGCTATGGCTACACCTTC. This codes for CASDGGSGTGYGYTF.

This clone has a handful of counts. The rearrangement uses TRBV2 and TRBJ2-1; D is undetermined. The CDR3 spans 14 residues. Trimming left V 6 bases short and J 0 bases short, with 9 bases between. Germline V gene sequence: CDR1 SNHLY, CDR2 FYNNEI. The CDR3 DNA reads TGTGCCAGCAGGCCCGGTATCTCCTACAATGAGCAGTTCTTC. This sequence encodes CASRPGISYNEQFF.

The rearrangement uses TRBV4-1 and TRBJ2-7; TRBD1 might be the D (6 bases). Germline lookup yields CDR1 MGHRA and CDR2 YSYEKL. The CDR3 sequence is 16 residues long. Between the trimmed V and J ends, which lost 0 bases and 0 bases, there was a span of 12 bases. The CDR3 nucleotides read TGCGCCAGCAGCCAAGAAGGTGCAGGGGTCTCCTACGAGCAGTACTTC. Translated, it gives CASSQEGAGVSYEQYF.

V is TRBV5-4 and J is TRBJ2-3; D is possibly TRBD1 (6 bases). Trimming cost V 4 bases and J 0 bases, with 15 bases left between them. CDR1 and CDR2 from the germline V gene are SGHNT and YYREEE (reference sequence). The length of the CDR3 is 16 residues. The CDR3 coding sequence is TGTGCCAGCAGCGCCCAACAGGGCCCTAGCACAGATACGCAGTATTTT. It is translated as CASSAQQGPSTDTQYF.

This clone appeared a few times. V gene TRBV4-2 combines with J gene TRBJ2-1, with 12 bases lining up with TRBD2. The CDR3 is 16 amino acids. The junction had 3 bases not matched to a gene; V was cut back by 0 bases and J by 6 bases. CDR1 LGHNA and CDR2 YNFKEQ come from the germline V gene. CDR3 DNA sequence: TGTGCCAGCAGCCAAGATCCTAGCGGGGGGGCCAATGAGCAGTTCTTC. It specifies CASSQDPSGGANEQFF.

This clone was picked up one time. The J gene is TRBJ2-1, the V gene TRBV5-1; a weak D match, TRBD2 (6 bases). This CDR3 is built from 16 residues. The ends were cut back, 6 bases at V and 0 bases at J, with 16 bases in the middle. Per germline, CDR1 SGHRS and CDR2 YFSETQ. CDR3 coding DNA: TGCGCCAGCAAGGGCGGGACCGTAAGCTCCTACAATGAGCAGTTCTTC. Translating gives CASKGGTVSSYNEQFF.

This chain connects TRBV29-1 to TRBJ2-7; TRBD1 matches 7 bases. V shed 7 bases and J 2 bases; nucleotides not matched to a gene: 8. The germline V gene has CDR1 SQVTM and CDR2 ANQGSEA. This CDR3 spans 13 amino acids. The CDR3, as DNA: TGCAGCGCCCAGACAGGGCTTACCTACGAGCAGTACTTC. Translating it yields CSAQTGLTYEQYF.

The chain is built from TRBV27 and TRBJ1-4; D may be TRBD1 (6 bases). Germline CDR1 reads MNHEY; CDR2 reads SMNVEV (reference sequence). V lost 2 bases to trimming and J lost 5 bases, with 9 bases between them. The CDR3 length is 14 residues. As DNA, the CDR3 is TGTGCCAGCAGTTTACAGGGGCAAAATGAAAAACTGTTTTTT. Translating it yields CASSLQGQNEKLFF.

The V and J genes are TRBV3-1 (or the pseudogene TRBV3-2) and TRBJ1-6, with TRBD1 matching over 8 bases. Losses at the gene ends were 8 bases for V and 8 bases for J; bases not matched to a gene: 5. Germline V lookup: CDR1 LGHDT, CDR2 YNNKEL (reference sequence). This CDR3 contains 13 residues. Here the CDR3 DNA reads TGTGCCAGCTGTGACAGGGGTTATTCACCCCTCCACTTT. This gives the protein CASCDRGYSPLHF.

V is TRBV27 and J is TRBJ1-2; the D gene is possibly TRBD1 (6 bases). V gave up 4 bases and J gave up 4 bases, with 16 bases separating them. The CDR3 spans 15 residues. Looked up from germline, CDR1 is MNHEY and CDR2 is SMNVEV (reference sequence). The CDR3 DNA sequence: TGTGCCAGCAGTTCCTCTTATACAGGGTCCTATGGCTACACCTTC. Encoded protein: CASSSSYTGSYGYTF.

This chain connects TRBV5-6 to TRBJ2-4; weak D call: TRBD2 (5 bases). From germline, CDR1 is SGHDT and CDR2 YYEEEE. Trimming removed 4 bases from V and 0 bases from J, with 11 bases in between. The CDR3 length is 15 residues. For the CDR3, the DNA is TGTGCCAGCAGCCCAGGACTGCTAGCCAAAAACATTCAGTACTTC. Amino acid sequence: CASSPGLLAKNIQYF.

The J gene is TRBJ2-7, the V gene TRBV9, with TRBD2 as a possible D gene (5 bases). This CDR3 comprises 14 residues. Germline V lookup: CDR1 SGDLS, CDR2 YYNGEE. V gave up 2 bases and J gave up 2 bases, with 11 bases separating them. In DNA, the CDR3 is TGTGCCAGCAGCGTGAGGGATGGTGCCTACGAGCAGTACTTC. It encodes CASSVRDGAYEQYF.

The gene calls are TRBV5-1 and TRBJ2-5; tentatively, D is TRBD1 (6 bases). The CDR3 contains 14 residues. The V gene lost 2 bases and the J gene lost 7 bases, with 15 bases spanning the gap. Germline V lookup: CDR1 SGHRS, CDR2 YFSETQ. The CDR3 nucleotides are TGCGCCAGCAGCTTCCGGGACACCGAGGGGACCCAGTACTTC. The encoded protein is CASSFRDTEGTQYF. Filled out from reference TRBV5-1 and TRBJ2-5, the complete variable domain reads KAGVTQTPRYLIKTRGQQVTLSCSPISGHRSVSWYQQTPGQGLQFLFEYFSETQRNKGNFPGRFSGRQFSNSRSEMNVSTLELGDSALYLCASSFRDTEGTQYFGPGTRLLVL.

V usage is TRBV6-5 and J usage is TRBJ1-2; 7 nucleotides agree with TRBD1. CDR1 and CDR2 (germline): MNHEY, SVGAGI. The CDR3 loop spans 15 amino acids. Trimming removed 0 bases from V and 5 bases from J; junction bases left unmatched: 6. CDR3 bases: TGTGCCAGCAGTTACTCCCCCGGGACAGCTTATGGCTACACCTTC. This encodes CASSYSPGTAYGYTF.

The chain couples TRBV6-2 or TRBV6-3 to TRBJ2-1, with 9 bases aligning to TRBD2. J lost 4 bases, V lost 0 bases, and 4 bases had no gene match. Germline lookup yields CDR1 MNHEY and CDR2 SVGEGT. The CDR3 length is 16 residues. DNA for the CDR3: TGTGCCAGCAGTTACTCGACAGCGGGAGGATACAATGAGCAGTTCTTC. This sequence encodes CASSYSTAGGYNEQFF.

DNA of the CDR3: TGTGCCAGCTCACACACTCCCGGGGGGCAGCAGCCCCAGCATTTT. Translation: CASSHTPGGQQPQHF. The chain uses TRBV18 and TRBJ1-5, with a tentative D call TRBD1 (6 bases). Germline V lookup: CDR1 KGHSH, CDR2 LQKENI. This CDR3 is built from 15 residues. V lost 4 bases to trimming and J lost 7 bases, with 17 bases between them.

The V and J genes are TRBV7-8 and TRBJ2-2; weak D call: TRBD2 (5 bases). Germline CDR1 and CDR2: SGHVS and FQNEAQ. Deletions cut 6 bases from V and 6 bases from J, with 14 bases between. The length of the CDR3 is 14 residues. CDR3 sequence reads: CASRASSGPGELFF. In DNA form, the CDR3 reads TGTGCCAGCAGGGCTAGCTCTGGACCCGGGGAGCTGTTTTTT. Using reference TRBV7-8 and TRBJ2-2 for the parts outside the CDR3, the full variable domain is GAGVSQSPRYKVAKRGQDVALRCDPISGHVSLFWYQQALGQGPEFLTYFQNEAQLDKSGLPSDRFFAERPEGSVSTLKIQRTQQEDSAVYLCASRASSGPGELFFGEGSRLTVL.